These T cell receptor beta chains were read from a single sample in a study of blood T cells in healthy people across ages. TCRdb reanalysed the 5' RACE reads using MiXCR and keeps one entry per CDR3 protein. The table records 2 million or so distinct CDR3 sequences, 40% to 55% of them present only once. The material sequenced was blood. These receptors were collected from a woman aged 40 to 50 in good health. The CDR3 runs from the conserved cysteine through the conserved F or W. A D gene is named only where the DNA matches it firmly. Clone size is stated in some rows and not others, as once, few, many or a class when expanded.

v_call	d_call	clone_size	j_call	cdr3_aa	cdr3_nt
TRBV25-1	-	-	TRBJ2-7	CASSEGGRGREQYF	TGTGCCAGCAGTGAAGGAGGCAGGGGAAGGGAGCAGTACTTC
TRBV9	-	-	TRBJ2-2	CASSVMTETGGLFF	TGTGCCAGCAGCGTAATGACGGAAACCGGGGGGCTGTTTTTT
TRBV28	TRBD2	few	TRBJ2-3	CASIPQRRGADQDTQYF	TGTGCCAGCATACCTCAACGGCGGGGGGCGGATCAGGATACGCAGTATTTT
TRBV20-1	TRBD2	-	TRBJ2-7	CSASYPGGGFFEQYF	TGCAGTGCTAGTTACCCGGGCGGGGGGTTCTTCGAGCAGTACTTC
TRBV7-2	TRBD1	few	TRBJ1-2	CASSRDSGSGYTF	TGTGCCAGCAGCCGGGACAGTGGATCTGGCTACACCTTC
TRBV4-3	TRBD2	-	TRBJ2-3	CASSQEESGGASIYTQYF	TGCGCCAGCAGCCAAGAGGAAAGCGGGGGGGCCAGCATATATACGCAGTATTTT
TRBV6-5	TRBD2	-	TRBJ2-5	CASSSKLAGRYNEQYF	TGTGCCAGCAGTTCCAAACTAGCGGGACGTTACAATGAGCAGTACTTC
TRBV10-3	-	-	TRBJ2-7	CAISGQSDEQYF	TGTGCCATCAGTGGACAGTCTGACGAGCAGTACTTC
TRBV7-9	TRBD1	-	TRBJ1-2	CASSLSGQGGGGYTF	TGTGCCAGCAGCTTAAGTGGACAGGGTGGTGGTGGCTACACCTTC
TRBV4-3	TRBD2	-	TRBJ2-7	CASSQADSGGYEQYF	TGCGCCAGCAGCCAGGCCGATAGCGGGGGTTACGAGCAGTACTTC
TRBV6-1	-	-	TRBJ2-7	CASPAPRQLAYEQYF	TGTGCCAGCCCGGCGCCGAGACAACTAGCCTACGAGCAGTACTTC
TRBV5-6	-	-	TRBJ1-2	CASSFPGVDYGYTF	TGTGCCAGCAGCTTCCCAGGGGTTGACTATGGCTACACCTTC
TRBV20-1	-	few	TRBJ1-2	CSAVNRDYGYTF	TGCAGTGCTGTGAACAGGGACTATGGCTACACCTTC
TRBV13	TRBD1	few	TRBJ1-5	CASSLGTGNYSNQPQHF	TGTGCCAGCAGCCTCGGGACAGGCAATTATAGCAATCAGCCCCAGCATTTT
TRBV20-1	-	few	TRBJ1-2	CSAPAGSGYTF	TGCAGTGCCCCGGCAGGGAGCGGCTACACCTTC
TRBV5-1	TRBD1	once	TRBJ2-7	CASSPTPDRGNEQYF	TGCGCCAGCAGCCCTACCCCCGACAGGGGGAACGAGCAGTACTTC
TRBV6-5	TRBD1	few	TRBJ1-2	CASSRDRGLNGYTF	TGTGCCAGCAGCCGGGACAGGGGATTAAATGGCTACACCTTC
TRBV5-1	-	-	TRBJ1-2	CASSTGQAQYGYTF	TGCGCCAGCAGCACAGGACAAGCTCAATATGGCTACACCTTC
TRBV10-2	-	-	TRBJ2-7	CASSFDKGTYEQYF	TGCGCCAGCAGCTTTGACAAGGGGACTTACGAGCAGTACTTC
TRBV5-1	-	few	TRBJ2-1	CASSLEQGNNEQFF	TGCGCCAGCAGCTTGGAACAGGGAAACAATGAGCAGTTCTTC
TRBV20-1	TRBD1	once	TRBJ1-6	CSARDKGTGHSPLHF	TGCAGTGCTAGAGATAAGGGGACAGGGCATTCACCCCTCCACTTT
TRBV27	TRBD1	-	TRBJ2-7	CASSLDGTGSYEQYF	TGTGCCAGCAGCCTTGATGGGACAGGCTCCTACGAGCAGTACTTC
TRBV29-1	-	many	TRBJ2-3	CSVGRDPDTQYF	TGCAGCGTTGGCAGGGACCCAGATACGCAGTATTTT
TRBV7-9	-	many	TRBJ1-2	CASSISSLSGSGYTF	TGTGCCAGCAGCATTTCGTCCCTCAGTGGGTCTGGCTACACCTTC
TRBV20-1	TRBD2	-	TRBJ2-4	CSARASGADIQYF	TGCAGTGCTAGGGCTAGCGGGGCAGACATTCAGTACTTC
TRBV5-1	-	-	TRBJ2-5	CASSFRGFQETQYF	TGCGCCAGCAGCTTTAGGGGGTTCCAAGAGACCCAGTACTTC
TRBV12-5	TRBD2	-	TRBJ2-7	CASGPPGLDYEQYF	TGTGCTAGTGGGCCCCCGGGACTAGACTACGAGCAGTACTTC
TRBV27	-	-	TRBJ2-5	CASSLFPDRSEETQYF	TGTGCCAGCAGTTTATTTCCCGACAGGTCGGAAGAGACCCAGTACTTC
TRBV4-2	-	few	TRBJ2-7	CASSQEGGIMASYEQYF	TGTGCCAGCAGCCAAGAAGGCGGGATCATGGCCTCCTACGAGCAGTACTTC
TRBV5-1	-	few	TRBJ2-7	CASSLDSRLSSYEQYF	TGCGCCAGCAGCTTGGATTCCCGCTTGAGCTCCTACGAGCAGTACTTC
TRBV20-1	-	-	TRBJ2-5	CSGKGGPQETQYF	TGCAGTGGCAAGGGGGGACCCCAAGAGACCCAGTACTTC
TRBV20-1	-	-	TRBJ2-5	CSAKLGGSWETQYF	TGCAGTGCCAAACTAGGGGGGTCCTGGGAGACCCAGTACTTC
TRBV4-1	-	-	TRBJ1-2	CASSQDQRVRYGYTF	TGCGCCAGCAGCCAAGATCAGAGGGTTCGGTACGGCTACACCTTC
TRBV4-2	-	-	TRBJ1-2	CASSQAEGPDYGYTF	TGTGCCAGCAGCCAAGCTGAGGGGCCCGACTATGGCTACACCTTC
TRBV24-1	-	-	TRBJ2-1	CATSDPGPFNEQFF	TGTGCCACCAGTGACCCGGGCCCGTTCAATGAGCAGTTCTTC
TRBV27	TRBD2	-	TRBJ2-1	CASSLSGTSGLWGQFF	TGTGCCAGCAGTTTATCAGGGACTAGCGGCTTGTGGGGGCAGTTCTTC
TRBV10-1	-	few	TRBJ2-4	CASSESTPGAMYF	TGCGCCAGCAGTGAGTCGACCCCGGGGGCAATGTACTTC
TRBV7-3	TRBD2	-	TRBJ2-1	CASSFPPGGAANEQFF	TGTGCCAGCAGCTTTCCACCCGGGGGGGCGGCAAATGAGCAGTTCTTC
TRBV5-1	TRBD2	few	TRBJ2-3	CASSLSGTVPDTQYF	TGCGCCAGCAGCCTGAGCGGGACTGTACCAGATACGCAGTATTTT
TRBV25-1	-	-	TRBJ1-1	CASRGYTEAFF	TGTGCCAGCAGGGGGTACACTGAAGCTTTCTTT
TRBV27	TRBD2	few	TRBJ2-1	CASRIRLAGGRNEQFF	TGTGCCAGCAGGATTCGACTAGCGGGGGGGAGGAATGAGCAGTTCTTC
TRBV24-1	TRBD1	-	TRBJ2-7	CATSDLSRGQEDQYF	TGTGCCACCAGTGATTTGAGTAGGGGACAGGAAGACCAGTACTTC
TRBV7-2	-	-	TRBJ1-2	CASSLMAGYTF	TGTGCCAGCAGCTTAATGGCTGGCTACACCTTC
TRBV20-1	-	-	TRBJ1-6	CSARLSSYNSPLHF	TGCAGCGCTCGACTGAGCTCCTATAATTCACCCCTCCACTTT
TRBV4-3	TRBD2	few	TRBJ2-7	CASSPTSGTYEQYF	TGCGCCAGCAGCCCGACTAGCGGGACCTACGAGCAGTACTTC
TRBV20-1	TRBD1	few	TRBJ1-2	CSAIFRDRDTYGYTF	TGCAGTGCGATTTTCCGGGACAGGGACACCTATGGCTACACCTTC
TRBV2	-	-	TRBJ2-5	CASSVGPPEIETEYF	TGTGCCAGCAGCGTGGGACCGCCGGAGATAGAGACCGAGTACTTC
TRBV5-1	TRBD1	-	TRBJ2-3	CASSSGQATDTQYF	TGCGCCAGCAGCTCCGGACAGGCCACAGATACGCAGTATTTT